A single sample gave rise to the 10 T cell receptor beta chains below, sequenced in a study of tumor and adjacent non-tumor tissue in lung cancer. The library came from three nested PCR rounds adapted from ARM-PCR protocols. TCRdb processed the multiplex PCR reads anew with MiXCR; each CDR3 protein has one entry. Of roughly 200,000 distinct CDR3 sequences listed, roughly 70% are singletons. This sample's RNA came from whole unsorted tissue. The source material was lung tumor tissue. The source is a man aged 60 to 75 with non-small cell lung cancer.

In the case of this clonotype: The DNA is omitted, as the CDR3 cannot be located on it reliably, and the CDR3 follows TCRdb's listing. The CDR3 reads CANSLGTGRFYNEQFF. The J gene is TRBJ2-1, the V gene TRBV12-3 or TRBV12-4; the D call of TRBD1 is as the table states it, not checked on the DNA. The CDR3 spans 16 residues, counting both ends.

This clonotype was detected only once. A junction end diverges from the germline sequence, so it may reflect a read error. V and J are TRBV29-1 and TRBJ2-2; 11 bases align to TRBD2. The CDR3 is made up of 16 amino acids. Germline V CDR1 and CDR2: SQVTM, ANQGSEA. The CDR3 protein is CSVLLAGGLGVGDLFF. CDR3 DNA: TGCAGCGTTCTGCTAGCGGGGGGCCTGGGAGTCGGGGATCTGTTTTTT.

As concerns this clonotype: This may come from a read error, since a much larger clone is one base off. This chain links TRBV20-1 with TRBJ2-3, with 9 bases fitting TRBD1. The CDR3 extends over 16 amino acids. Germline loops: CDR1 DFQATT, CDR2 SNEGSKA (reference sequence). Germline trimming cut 5 bases from V and 5 bases from J; bases unmatched to any gene: 14. CDR3 sequence: CSAGTRTGAGVDTQYF. DNA of the CDR3: TGCAGTGCTGGAACCCGGACAGGGGCTGGGGTAGATACGCAGTATTTT.

Points on this clonotype: A read error may produce the germline difference seen at one junction end. The rearrangement joins TRBV6-5 to TRBJ2-5; D possibly matches TRBD1 or TRBD2 (6 bases each). CDR3 length equals 14 residues. Germline V CDR1 and CDR2: MNHEY, SVGAGI. The CDR3 here is CAGSDTWTTGAQHF. CDR3 DNA sequence: TGTGCCGGCAGTGATACCTGGACCACGGGGGCCCAGCACTTC.

Concerning this clonotype itself: A much larger clone differs by one base, so this may be a read error. The chain uses TRBV20-1 and TRBJ2-3; 13 bases agree with TRBD2. Germline V CDR1 and CDR2: DFQATT, SNEGSKA (reference sequence). CDR3 length: 16 residues. The CDR3 DNA reads TGCAGTGCCCCCCGGGGACTAGCGGGGAACACAGATATGCAGTATTTT. It translates to CSAPRGLAGNTDMQYF.

A remark on this clonotype: A much larger clone sits a single nucleotide away, making a read error possible. The rearrangement links TRBV20-1 to TRBJ2-3; 7 bases are shared with TRBD1. From germline, CDR1 is DFQATT and CDR2 SNEGSKA (reference sequence). The trim removed 1 base at V and 0 bases at J, leaving 13 bases unmatched. This CDR3 is built from 18 residues. CDR3 sequence: CSARGGYDRATSTDTQYF. The DNA of the CDR3 is TGCAGTGCTAGAGGGGGGTATGACAGGGCTACTAGCACAGATACGCAGTATTTT.

Remarks on this clonotype: An end of the junction does not agree with germline; a read error may underlie this. The chain uses TRBV11-1 and TRBJ2-7; D uncertain. Per germline, CDR1 SGHAT and CDR2 FQDESV (reference sequence). CDR3 size: 16 residues. The CDR3 reads CTSNLGIRDNSYEQYF. The DNA of the CDR3 is TGTACCAGCAACTTAGGGATTCGTGACAACTCCTACGAGCAGTACTTC.

With regard to this clonotype: This is likely a read error, given that the CDR3 carries no conserved phenylalanine or tryptophan at its end. The V and J genes are TRBV5-6 and TRBJ1-1; D gene uncertain. Germline V gives CDR1 SGHDT, CDR2 YYEEEE. This CDR3 is built from 14 residues. Trimming pared 4 bases from V and 1 base from J, leaving 11 bases between. The CDR3 DNA reads as TGTGCCAGCAGCCCCTTCGTTTCGAACACTGAAGCTTTCTCT. Its protein is CASSPFVSNTEAFS.

About this clonotype: One junction end disagrees with the germline gene, perhaps due to a read error. The chain employs TRBV5-1 and TRBJ2-1, with 9 bases lining up with TRBD2. Germline V gene lookup returns CDR1 SGHRS and CDR2 YFSETQ. There are 13 residues in the CDR3. CDR3 in amino acids: CVSRAGGINEQFF. CDR3 bases: TGCGTCAGCAGGGCGGGAGGGATCAATGAGCAGTTCTTC.

Points on this clonotype: One junction end does not reproduce the germline sequence, and a read error may be involved. The chain couples TRBV20-1 to TRBJ2-5; D possibly corresponds to TRBD1 (6 bases). The CDR3 loop spans 16 amino acids. Per the germline V gene, CDR1 is DFQATT and CDR2 is SNEGSKA (reference sequence). CDR3 DNA: TGCAGTGCTAGAAATCGGGCAGGGGCGCCCCAAGAGACTCAGTACTTC. This gives the protein CSARNRAGAPQETQYF.